This passage covers 22 T cell receptor beta chains from one sample sequenced in a study of T cell changes during pregnancy in multiple sclerosis. Clones were sequenced by immunoSEQ multiplex PCR, and TCRdb holds only the in-frame ones, with some missing. The sample records 70,000 to 80,000 clones, over 85% being singletons. The sample consisted of peripheral blood, taken after pregnancy. These receptor sequences come from a female donor in good health, enrolled as a control in a pregnancy study.

The rearrangement links TRBV19 to TRBJ2-1, with a tentative D call TRBD2 (6 bases). Germline loops: CDR1 LNHDA, CDR2 SQIVND (reference sequence). Trimming removed 8 bases at V and 4 bases at J, with 24 bases between. The CDR3 runs 17 residues. CDR3 DNA: TGTGCCAGTTCGGTATTTGGCGGGATAGGGCAATACAATGAGCAGTTCTTC. It specifies CASSVFGGIGQYNEQFF.

This clone was seen a single time. This sequence joins TRBV7-9 and TRBJ1-2; 8 bases align to TRBD1. The V gene end was trimmed by 3 bases and the J gene end by 1 base; junction bases not matched to a gene: 4. Germline loops: CDR1 SEHNR, CDR2 FQNEAQ (reference sequence). The CDR3 sequence is 15 residues long. In DNA, the CDR3 is TGTGCCAGCAGCTTCGGGACAGGCCTTAACTATGGCTACACCTTC. Amino acid sequence: CASSFGTGLNYGYTF. The whole variable domain, filled in from reference TRBV7-9 and TRBJ1-2, reads DTGVSQNPRHKITKRGQNVTFRCDPISEHNRLYWYRQTLGQGPEFLTYFQNEAQLEKSRLLSDRFSAERPKGSFSTLEIQRTEQGDSAMYLCASSFGTGLNYGYTFGSGTRLTVV.

The chain recombines TRBV5-6 with TRBJ2-5; 7 nucleotides match TRBD1. V lost 2 bases to trimming and J lost 6 bases; unmatched junction nucleotides: 4. The CDR3 has 13 residues. CDR1 is SGHDT and CDR2 is YYEEEE in the germline V gene. The CDR3 spells CASSLGGAKTQYF. In DNA, the CDR3 is TGTGCCAGCAGCTTAGGGGGCGCGAAGACCCAGTACTTC. Using reference TRBV5-6 and TRBJ2-5 for the parts outside the CDR3, the full variable domain is DAGVTQSPTHLIKTRGQQVTLRCSPKSGHDTVSWYQQALGQGPQFIFQYYEEEERQRGNFPDRFSGHQFPNYSSELNVNALLLGDSALYLCASSLGGAKTQYFGPGTRLLVL.

V and J are TRBV19 and TRBJ1-2; D gene uncertain. Germline CDR1 and CDR2: LNHDA and SQIVND (reference sequence). This CDR3 has 13 amino acids. The V gene lost 7 bases and the J gene lost 1 base, with 10 bases spanning the gap. Here the CDR3 DNA reads TGTGCCAGTACGGCGCGAGGTAACTATGGCTACACCTTC. Protein: CASTARGNYGYTF.

The sample holds one count of this clone. The chain joins TRBV2 to TRBJ2-5; 7 positions agree with TRBD1. Germline loops: CDR1 SNHLY, CDR2 FYNNEI. Germline trimming cut 4 bases from V and 6 bases from J; bases unmatched to any gene: 11. The CDR3 has 15 residues. The CDR3 loop is CASSGSTGILKTQYF. In DNA, the CDR3 is TGTGCCAGCAGTGGATCGACAGGGATATTGAAGACCCAGTACTTC.

The chain carries TRBV5-1 and TRBJ2-3, with 7 bases matching TRBD1. The length of the CDR3 is 15 residues. The V segment lost 3 bases and the J segment 4 bases; nucleotides outside the gene matches: 8. The germline V gene encodes CDR1 SGHRS and CDR2 YFSETQ. CDR3 coding DNA: TGCGCCAGCAGCTACGGGACAGCTACATCAGATACGCAGTATTTT. It codes for CASSYGTATSDTQYF.

This clone was seen only once. The chain combines TRBV5-6 with TRBJ1-4; D is uncertain. Germline values: CDR1 SGHDT, CDR2 YYEEEE. Trimming shortened V by 4 bases and J by 5 bases, and 12 bases separated the two germline ends. There are 14 residues in the CDR3. The CDR3 protein is CASSPRKNNEKLFF. Written as DNA, the CDR3 is TGTGCCAGCAGCCCCAGAAAAAACAATGAAAAACTGTTTTTT. The full variable domain, its missing parts supplied by reference TRBV5-6 and TRBJ1-4, is DAGVTQSPTHLIKTRGQQVTLRCSPKSGHDTVSWYQQALGQGPQFIFQYYEEEERQRGNFPDRFSGHQFPNYSSELNVNALLLGDSALYLCASSPRKNNEKLFFGSGTQLSVL.

CDR3 sequence reads: CASSVRDSPRGAFF. CDR3 in DNA: TGCGCCAGCAGCGTGCGTGACAGTCCCCGAGGCGCTTTCTTT. The J gene is TRBJ1-1, the V gene TRBV5-1; a possible D gene is TRBD1 (5 bases). The germline gives CDR1 SGHRS, CDR2 YFSETQ. V was clipped by 4 bases and J by 11 bases, with 21 bases between them. The CDR3 totals 14 residues.

This sequence joins TRBV18 and TRBJ2-7; TRBD1 matches 9 bases. Germline CDR1 and CDR2: KGHSH and LQKENI. This CDR3 comprises 16 residues. V lost 3 bases and J lost 0; bases outside the gene matches: 6. In DNA, the CDR3 is TGTGCCAGCTCACCGGAAACGGGACAGGGCTCCTACGAGCAGTACTTC. Its protein is CASSPETGQGSYEQYF.

The chain has TRBV4-1 and TRBJ2-7; 15 bases are shared with TRBD2. CDR3 size: 15 residues. Trimming cost V 0 bases and J 6 bases; bases outside gene matches: 0. Germline values: CDR1 MGHRA, CDR2 YSYEKL. The CDR3 nucleotides read TGCGCCAGCAGCCAAGAGGGACTAGCGGGAGGCGAGCAGTACTTC. Its translation: CASSQEGLAGGEQYF.

The V call is TRBV18, the J call TRBJ1-4, with D unresolved. The germline V gene has CDR1 KGHSH and CDR2 LQKENI. V was trimmed by 2 bases and J by 0 bases, leaving 16 bases between them. CDR3 size: 18 residues. The CDR3 spells CASSPYPIDGATNEKLFF. The CDR3 nucleotides are TGTGCCAGCTCACCATATCCGATCGACGGAGCAACTAATGAAAAACTGTTTTTT.

The V call is TRBV11-1, the J call TRBJ2-7; D gene ambiguous. Germline CDR1 and CDR2: SGHAT and FQDESV (reference sequence). V gave up 1 base and J gave up 2 bases, with 24 bases separating them. This CDR3 has 19 amino acids. The CDR3 DNA follows: TGTGCCAGCAGCTTAGTCAAGCGAGTTTCGGCGGTACGACCCTACGAGCAGTACTTC. It encodes CASSLVKRVSAVRPYEQYF.

The rearrangement uses TRBV10-2 and TRBJ2-2; 10 bases fit TRBD1. Germline CDR1 WSHSY, CDR2 SAAADI. This CDR3 is built from 14 residues. Trimming took 6 bases from V and 3 from J; bases not matched to a gene: 1. The CDR3 region is CASRGTGDTGELFF. In DNA form, the CDR3 reads TGCGCCAGCAGAGGGACAGGGGACACCGGGGAGCTGTTTTTT.

The V gene is TRBV7-8, the J gene TRBJ1-6; 7 bases fit TRBD1. The CDR3 spans 15 residues. Germline CDR1 is SGHVS and CDR2 is FQNEAQ. V was clipped by 6 bases and J by 7 bases; unmatched bases: 9. CDR3: CASRIAQGPNSPLHF. DNA for the CDR3: TGTGCCAGCAGGATAGCACAGGGGCCGAATTCACCCCTCCACTTT.

This sequence joins TRBV6-6 and TRBJ1-2, with D possibly TRBD1 on 6 matching bases. This CDR3 contains 13 residues. V gave up 6 bases and J gave up 5 bases, with 13 bases separating them. Germline V lookup: CDR1 MNHNY, CDR2 SVGAGI (reference sequence). CDR3 amino acids: CASSDRSSYGYTF. The DNA for the CDR3 is TGTGCCAGCAGCGACAGGTCATCTTATGGCTACACCTTC.

The genes are TRBV7-6 and TRBJ1-2; D unclear. In germline, CDR1 is SGHVS, CDR2 FNYEAQ. V was trimmed by 1 base and J by 4 bases, leaving 7 bases between them. The CDR3 spans 13 residues. CDR3 protein: CASSLGPLYGYTF. In nucleotides, the CDR3 is TGTGCCAGCAGCTTAGGGCCCCTCTATGGCTACACCTTC.

This chain links TRBV7-2 with TRBJ1-1; D may be TRBD1 (6 bases). Trimming stripped 7 bases from V and 1 base from J, with 10 bases between. The germline gives CDR1 SGHTA, CDR2 FQGNSA. This CDR3 has 13 residues. This chain's CDR3 is CASTKQGNTEAFF. As DNA, the CDR3 is TGTGCCAGCACCAAACAGGGGAACACTGAAGCTTTCTTT.

The genes are TRBV6-6 and TRBJ2-1, with TRBD2 identical over 7 bases. The V gene's germline CDR1 is MNHNY and CDR2 SVGAGI (reference sequence). V lost 5 bases and J lost 3; bases outside the gene matches: 7. This CDR3 contains 15 residues. DNA for the CDR3: TGTGCCAGCAGTGGAGCTAGCGGCTACTACAATGAGCAGTTCTTC. Translating it yields CASSGASGYYNEQFF.

The chain links TRBV7-8 to TRBJ2-5, with a possible D match to TRBD2 (5 bases). Germline-derived CDR1 and CDR2 are SGHVS and FQNEAQ. The CDR3 extends over 13 amino acids. V was pared by 5 bases and J by 7 bases, with 14 bases between. The CDR3 is CASSLERARTQYF. The CDR3 DNA sequence: TGTGCCAGCAGCCTAGAGAGGGCACGGACCCAGTACTTC.

Here the CDR3 reads CASRSPSGPRGDTQYF. The CDR3 nucleotides are TGTGCCAGCAGATCCCCTAGCGGTCCTAGGGGAGATACGCAGTATTTT. The genes are TRBV28 and TRBJ2-3; 7 bases match TRBD2. Germline values: CDR1 MDHEN, CDR2 SYDVKM. The CDR3 is 16 amino acids. The V and J ends lost 6 bases and 5 bases, in that order; junction bases with no gene match: 14.

This clone was detected only once. The V call is TRBV7-2, the J call TRBJ2-1; D remains ambiguous. The CDR3 runs 14 residues. Looked up from germline, CDR1 is SGHTA and CDR2 is FQGNSA. Trimming stripped 2 bases from V and 4 bases from J, with 9 bases between. This chain's CDR3 is CASSLNPRYNEQFF. The DNA of the CDR3 is TGTGCCAGCAGCTTAAACCCCCGGTACAATGAGCAGTTCTTC.

This chain connects TRBV6-6 to TRBJ2-7; D is possibly TRBD2 (6 bases). This CDR3 has 12 residues. The V gene lost 10 bases and the J gene lost 4 bases, with 14 bases spanning the gap. CDR1 is MNHNY, CDR2 SVGAGI, per germline (reference sequence). As DNA, the CDR3 is TGTGCCACCTATAACGGGGGTTACGAGCAGTACTTC. It codes for CATYNGGYEQYF.